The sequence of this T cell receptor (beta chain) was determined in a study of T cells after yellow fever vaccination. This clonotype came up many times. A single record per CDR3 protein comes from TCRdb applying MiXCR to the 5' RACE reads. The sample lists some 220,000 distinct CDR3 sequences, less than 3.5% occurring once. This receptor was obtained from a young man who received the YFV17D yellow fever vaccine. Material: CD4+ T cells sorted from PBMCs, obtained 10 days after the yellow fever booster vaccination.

The CDR3 reads CASSTAPGPPKNYEQYF. Here the CDR3 DNA reads TGTGCCAGCAGCACCGCGCCGGGACCGCCTAAGAACTACGAGCAGTACTTC. The rearrangement uses TRBV9 and TRBJ2-7; D possibly uses TRBD1 or TRBD2 (5 bases each). There are 17 residues in the CDR3. The ends were cut back, 4 bases at V and 3 bases at J, with 23 bases in the middle. The germline V gene encodes CDR1 SGDLS and CDR2 YYNGEE.